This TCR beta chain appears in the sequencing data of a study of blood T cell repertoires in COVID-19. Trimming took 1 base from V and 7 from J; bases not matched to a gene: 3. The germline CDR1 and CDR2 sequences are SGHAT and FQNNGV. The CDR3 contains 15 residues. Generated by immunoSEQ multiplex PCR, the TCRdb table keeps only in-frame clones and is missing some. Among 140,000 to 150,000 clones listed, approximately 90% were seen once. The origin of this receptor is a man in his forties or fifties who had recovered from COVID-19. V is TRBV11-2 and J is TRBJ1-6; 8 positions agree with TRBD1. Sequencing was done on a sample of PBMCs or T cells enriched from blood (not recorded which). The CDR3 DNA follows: TGTGCCAGCAGCTTAGGGACAGGGACGAATTCACCCCTCCACTTT. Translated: CASSLGTGTNSPLHF.